This T cell receptor beta chain appears in the sequencing data of a study of blood T cell repertoires in COVID-19. V shed 0 bases and J 8 bases; nucleotides not matched to a gene: 8. This CDR3 is 16 amino acids long. Germline CDR1 is LGHNA and CDR2 is YNFKEQ. Data came from immunoSEQ multiplex PCR; TCRdb stores just in-frame clones and leaves some out. The sample lists more than 45,000 clones; around 85% were seen once. The chain recombines TRBV4-2 with TRBJ2-2; 8 nucleotides agree with TRBD2. Sequenced sample: peripheral blood. The source of this sequence is an elderly woman with acute or convalescent COVID-19. CDR3 loop: CASSQDQSGGLGELFF. The CDR3 region has the DNA TGTGCCAGCAGCCAAGATCAGAGCGGGGGATTAGGGGAGCTGTTTTTT.